The rows below give T cell receptor beta chains drawn from one sample of a study of identical twins. TCRdb re-derived calls from the 5' RACE reads in MiXCR, one entry per CDR3 protein. The table includes 1.5 million to 2 million distinct CDR3 sequences, more than 30% detected once. Specimen: cord blood. These receptors were obtained from a newborn girl in good health. Each CDR3 is given with its conserved first and last residue. The D gene is left open where the match is weak. Clone size is stated in some rows and not others, as once, few, many or a class when expanded.

j_call clone_size cdr3_length v_call d_call cdr3_aa cdr3_nt
TRBJ2-2 once 16 TRBV4-1 TRBD2 CASSRVRGGSTGELFF TGCGCCAGCAGCCGAGTTAGGGGCGGGAGCACCGGGGAGCTGTTTTTT
TRBJ1-2 . 11 TRBV20-1 . CSTDVNYGYTF TGTTCGACGGACGTTAACTATGGCTACACCTTC
TRBJ2-3 . 21 TRBV12-5 TRBD2 CASGLIFEPGLAGTSIDTQYF TGTGCTAGTGGTTTGATCTTCGAACCGGGACTAGCGGGGACTTCCATAGATACGCAGTATTTT
TRBJ2-1 many 13 TRBV20-1 TRBD2 CSANSGGGDEQFF TGCAGTGCAAATAGCGGGGGAGGTGATGAGCAGTTCTTC
TRBJ2-3 . 11 TRBV20-1 . CSARGLNTQYF TGCAGTGCTAGGGGGTTAAATACGCAGTATTTT
TRBJ2-5 . 16 TRBV25-1 TRBD2 CASSVSGRGANNEQYF TGTGCCAGTTCTGTCTCAGGGCGGGGGGCGAACAATGAGCAGTACTTC
TRBJ1-2 few 14 TRBV12-5 TRBD1 CASGQGQGANGYTF TGTGCTAGTGGACAAGGACAGGGGGCGAATGGCTACACCTTC
TRBJ1-2 many 13 TRBV12-3/TRBV12-4 . CASRPTSNYGYTF TGTGCCAGCAGGCCGACATCTAACTATGGCTACACCTTC
TRBJ2-5 few 16 TRBV2 . CASSEGETYYQETQYF TGTGCCAGCAGTGAGGGGGAGACGTACTATCAAGAGACCCAGTACTTC
TRBJ1-2 few 15 TRBV14 . CASSQGRLTLIGYTF TGTGCCAGCAGCCAAGGGAGGCTGACCCTCATTGGCTACACCTTC
TRBJ2-5 . 13 TRBV13 . CASSFTSNNEQYF TGTGCCAGCAGCTTTACTAGCAACAATGAGCAGTACTTC
TRBJ2-3 . 15 TRBV21-1 . CASRNGAVRTDTQYF TGTGCCAGCAGAAATGGGGCAGTTCGCACAGATACGCAGTATTTT
TRBJ2-1 few 17 TRBV6-6 . CASIKTPFRARHNEQFF TGTGCCAGCATTAAAACCCCCTTCCGGGCCCGGCACAATGAGCAGTTCTTC
TRBJ2-1 few 13 TRBV20-1 TRBD1 CSARQGAMNEQFF TGCAGTGCTAGACAGGGGGCAATGAATGAGCAGTTCTTC
TRBJ2-5 . 15 TRBV9 TRBD2 CASSPSGASGNEQYF TGTGCCAGCAGCCCGTCCGGGGCTAGCGGCAATGAGCAGTACTTC
TRBJ1-2 . 14 TRBV5-1 TRBD1 CVSSERGQVYGYTF TGCGTCAGCAGCGAGCGGGGACAGGTCTATGGCTACACCTTC
TRBJ2-1 . 14 TRBV5-1 TRBD2 CASSLKLADNEQFF TGCGCCAGCAGCTTGAAACTAGCGGACAATGAGCAGTTCTTC
TRBJ2-7 . 17 TRBV5-6 . CASRRGRSSQGYNEQYF TGTGCCAGCAGACGGGGGCGTTCAAGCCAGGGCTACAATGAGCAGTACTTC
TRBJ1-2 few 15 TRBV20-1 TRBD1 CSARDVARQGHGYTF TGCAGTGCTAGAGATGTCGCCCGACAGGGCCACGGCTACACCTTC
TRBJ2-3 few 16 TRBV7-2 TRBD2 CASSTLAGGPADTQYF TGTGCCAGCAGCACTCTAGCGGGAGGGCCCGCAGATACGCAGTATTTT
TRBJ1-2 few 10 TRBV28 . CASHLDGYTF TGTGCCAGCCATCTGGATGGCTACACCTTC
TRBJ2-1 few 11 TRBV7-2 . CASSFPREQFF TGTGCCAGCAGCTTCCCCCGTGAGCAGTTCTTC
TRBJ2-1 few 15 TRBV27 TRBD2 CASSLSWRGGTEQFF TGTGCCAGCAGTTTATCTTGGCGGGGGGGCACTGAGCAGTTCTTC
TRBJ1-2 . 15 TRBV27 TRBD1 CASSFTGGFGYGYTF TGTGCCAGCAGTTTCACAGGGGGCTTTGGCTATGGCTACACCTTC
TRBJ1-2 many 12 TRBV12-3/TRBV12-4 . CASRDRSYGYTF TGTGCCAGCAGGGACCGCAGTTATGGCTACACCTTC
TRBJ2-3 . 15 TRBV3-1 . CASSQGLAHTDTQYF TGTGCCAGCAGCCAGGGGCTAGCGCACACAGATACGCAGTATTTT
TRBJ1-6 . 16 TRBV11-2 TRBD1 CASSLISGQYLGYLHF TGTGCCAGCAGCTTAATTTCGGGACAGTACCTTGGGTACCTCCACTTT
TRBJ2-7 . 16 TRBV20-1 . CSASSLLTTWGYEQYF TGCAGTGCTAGTTCACTCCTGACTACCTGGGGCTACGAGCAGTACTTC
TRBJ2-7 . 17 TRBV3-1 . CASSQGYLRGPTYEQYF TGTGCCAGCAGCCAAGGGTACCTCAGGGGACCCACCTACGAGCAGTACTTC
TRBJ2-7 . 14 TRBV27 . CASSLAGSLYEQYF TGTGCCAGCAGTTTAGCGGGCAGCCTCTACGAGCAGTACTTC